This T cell receptor (beta chain) came from a study of blood T cell repertoires in COVID-19. At the level of the study: Acute and convalescent COVID-19 samples came from the United States, Italy and Spain.

V was trimmed by 6 bases and J by 11 bases, leaving 16 bases between them. The CDR3 sequence is 12 residues long. The V gene's germline CDR1 is LNHDA and CDR2 SQIVND (reference sequence). The repertoire was sequenced with immunoSEQ multiplex PCR; TCRdb's copy has only in-frame clones and lacks some. There are some 170,000 clones in the sample; more than 85% occur only once, and roughly 2.1% lies in the top ten. The sample was peripheral blood. This sequence joins TRBV19 and TRBJ1-2, with D tentatively TRBD1 (5 bases). The receptor's source is a woman aged 55-75 years with COVID-19, enrolled during active disease. The CDR3 region is CASSPPGGEYTF. In DNA form, the CDR3 reads TGTGCCAGTAGCCCTCCCGGGGGGGAATACACCTTC.